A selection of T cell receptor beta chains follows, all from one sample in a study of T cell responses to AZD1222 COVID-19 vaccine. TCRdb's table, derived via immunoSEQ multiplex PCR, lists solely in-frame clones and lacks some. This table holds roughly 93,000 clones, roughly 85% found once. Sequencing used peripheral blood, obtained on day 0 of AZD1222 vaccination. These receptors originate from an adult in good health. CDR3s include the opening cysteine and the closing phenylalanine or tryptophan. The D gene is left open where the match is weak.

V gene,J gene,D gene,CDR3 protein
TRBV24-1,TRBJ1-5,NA,CATSDDGGPNQPQHF
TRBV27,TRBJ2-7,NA,CASSLGRPGDEQYF
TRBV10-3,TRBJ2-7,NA,CAISESKQGPEQYF
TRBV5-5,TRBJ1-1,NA,CASSLSLGTEAFF
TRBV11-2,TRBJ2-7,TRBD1,CASSLWDRASYEQYF
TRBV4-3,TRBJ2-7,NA,CASSRNPGDSYEQYF
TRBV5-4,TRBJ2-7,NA,CASSLYRGTYEQYF
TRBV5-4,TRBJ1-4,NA,CASRGQGPNEKLFF
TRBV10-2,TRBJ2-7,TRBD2,CASNLAGGLNEQYF
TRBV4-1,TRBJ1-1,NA,CASSQQPDLNTEAFF
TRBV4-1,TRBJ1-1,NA,CASSRFKGRGTEAFF
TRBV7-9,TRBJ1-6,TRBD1,CASSRGQGYNSPLHF
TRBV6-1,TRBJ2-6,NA,CASSVTGTNSGANVLTF
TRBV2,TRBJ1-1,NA,CASSEGGRSEAFF
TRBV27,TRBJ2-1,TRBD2,CASSLNPSGGFNEQFF
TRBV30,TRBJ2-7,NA,CAWSRYEQYF
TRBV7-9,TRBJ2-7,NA,CASSLDFDEQYF
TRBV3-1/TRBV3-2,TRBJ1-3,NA,CASSPWGSGSVGNTIYF
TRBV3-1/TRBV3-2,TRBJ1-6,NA,CASSPQGRGSPLHF
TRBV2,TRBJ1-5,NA,CASSQTNGRANQPQHF
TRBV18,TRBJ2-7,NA,CASSPWDGHYEQYF
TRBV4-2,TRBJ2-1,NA,CASSQEGSDRSYNEQFF
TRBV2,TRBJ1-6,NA,CASIGTAGSPLHF
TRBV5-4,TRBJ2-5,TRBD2,CASSSLSGGGRETQYF
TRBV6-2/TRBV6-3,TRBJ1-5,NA,CASSYSIGGQGRDQPQHF
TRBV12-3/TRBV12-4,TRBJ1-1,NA,CASSFSGDTEAFF
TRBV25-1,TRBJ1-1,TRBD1,CASSTAGTGMATEAFF
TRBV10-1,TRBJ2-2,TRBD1,CASSGSQGAGELFF
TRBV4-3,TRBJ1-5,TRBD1,CASSTDRNSNQPQHF
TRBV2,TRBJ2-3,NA,CASSEYASLTSTDTQYF
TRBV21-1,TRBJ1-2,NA,CASIHPFPRVGYGYTF
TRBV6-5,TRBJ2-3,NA,CASTDRRRGTDTQYF
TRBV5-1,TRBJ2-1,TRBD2,CASSAAGGSYNEQFF
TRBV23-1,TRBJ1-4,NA,CASSQALDREKLFF
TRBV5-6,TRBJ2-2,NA,CASSLVLNTGELFF
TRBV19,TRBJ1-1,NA,CASTSSRSAGTRRTEAFF
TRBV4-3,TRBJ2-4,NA,CASSPGGAGKNIQYF
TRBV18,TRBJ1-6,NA,CASSPGGSIIPSYNSPLHF
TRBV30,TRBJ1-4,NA,CAWSEGGINEKLFF
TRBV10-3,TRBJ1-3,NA,CAISEAGNSGNTIYF
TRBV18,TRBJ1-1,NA,CASSPPTGGNMNTEAFF
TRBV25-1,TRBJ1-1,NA,CASTRSLGGMNTEAFF
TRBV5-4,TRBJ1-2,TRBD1,CASSGLGDRGAQGYTF
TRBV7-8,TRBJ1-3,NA,CASSLVSGPTSGNTIYF
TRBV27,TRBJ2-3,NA,CASSSPLRTQYF
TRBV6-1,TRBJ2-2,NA,CASSEPGGRAGELFF
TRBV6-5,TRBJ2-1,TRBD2,CASSPGTSPVEQFF
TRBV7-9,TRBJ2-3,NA,CASSLPPPDTQYF
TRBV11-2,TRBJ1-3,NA,CASMDIPGNTIYF
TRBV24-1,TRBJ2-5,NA,CATSDRSRAETQYF
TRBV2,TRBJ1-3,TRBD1,CASRGGTASSGNTIYF